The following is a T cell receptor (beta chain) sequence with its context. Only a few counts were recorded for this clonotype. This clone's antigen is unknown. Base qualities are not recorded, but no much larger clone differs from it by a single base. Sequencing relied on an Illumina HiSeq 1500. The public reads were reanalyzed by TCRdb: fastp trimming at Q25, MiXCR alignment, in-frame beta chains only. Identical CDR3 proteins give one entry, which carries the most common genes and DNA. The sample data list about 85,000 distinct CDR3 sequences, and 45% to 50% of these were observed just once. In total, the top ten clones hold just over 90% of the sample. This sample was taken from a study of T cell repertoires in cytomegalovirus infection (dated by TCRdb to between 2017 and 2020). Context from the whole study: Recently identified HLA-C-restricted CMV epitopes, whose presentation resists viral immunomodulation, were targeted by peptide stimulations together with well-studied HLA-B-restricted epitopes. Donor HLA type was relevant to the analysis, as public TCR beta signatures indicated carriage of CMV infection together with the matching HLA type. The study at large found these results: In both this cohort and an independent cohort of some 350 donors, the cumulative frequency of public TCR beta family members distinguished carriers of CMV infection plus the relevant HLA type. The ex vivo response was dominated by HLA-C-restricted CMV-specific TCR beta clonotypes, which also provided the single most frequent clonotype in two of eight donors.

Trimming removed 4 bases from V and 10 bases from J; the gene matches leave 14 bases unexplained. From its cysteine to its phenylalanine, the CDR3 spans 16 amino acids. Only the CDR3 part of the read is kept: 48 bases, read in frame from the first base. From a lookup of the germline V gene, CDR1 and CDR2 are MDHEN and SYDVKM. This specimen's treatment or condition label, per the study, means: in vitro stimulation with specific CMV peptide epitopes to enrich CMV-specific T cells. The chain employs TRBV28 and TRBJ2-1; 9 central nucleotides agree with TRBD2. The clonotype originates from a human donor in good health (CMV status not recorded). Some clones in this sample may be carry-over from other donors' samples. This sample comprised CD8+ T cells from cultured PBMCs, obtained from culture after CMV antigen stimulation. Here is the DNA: TGTGCCAGCAGTTACTTCGGGGTAGCGGGAGTAGGAGAGCAGTTCTTC. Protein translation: CASSYFGVAGVGEQFF. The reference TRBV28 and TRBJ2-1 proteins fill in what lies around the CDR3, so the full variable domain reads DVKVTQSSRYLVKRTGEKVFLECVQDMDHENMFWYRQDPGLGLRLIYFSYDVKMKEKGDIPEGYSVSREKKERFSLILESASTNQTSMYLCASSYFGVAGVGEQFFGPGTRLTVL.